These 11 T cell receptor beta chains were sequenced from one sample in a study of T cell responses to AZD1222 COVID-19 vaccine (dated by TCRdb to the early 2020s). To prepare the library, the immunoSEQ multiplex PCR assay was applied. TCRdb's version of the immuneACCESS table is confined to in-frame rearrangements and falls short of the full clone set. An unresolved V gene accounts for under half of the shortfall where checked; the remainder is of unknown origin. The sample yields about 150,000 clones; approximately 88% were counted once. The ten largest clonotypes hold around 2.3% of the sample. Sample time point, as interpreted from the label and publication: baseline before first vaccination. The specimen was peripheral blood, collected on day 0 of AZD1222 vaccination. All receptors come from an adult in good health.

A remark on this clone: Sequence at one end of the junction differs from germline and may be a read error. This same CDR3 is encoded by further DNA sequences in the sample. CDR3 coding DNA: TGTGCCAGCAGCTTAGACAGGGGGACATATGGCTATACCTTC. Residues: CASSLDRGTYGYTF. The chain joins TRBV7-9 to TRBJ1-2; the match to TRBD1 covers 8 bases. CDR1 is SEHNR, CDR2 FQNEAQ, per germline (reference sequence). The CDR3 has 14 residues.

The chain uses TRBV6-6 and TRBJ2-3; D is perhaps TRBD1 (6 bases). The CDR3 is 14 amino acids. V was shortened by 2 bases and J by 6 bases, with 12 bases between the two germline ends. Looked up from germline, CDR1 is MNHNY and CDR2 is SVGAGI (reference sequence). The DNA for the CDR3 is TGTGCCAGCAGTTACCGAACAGGGCTGGATACGCAGTATTTT. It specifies CASSYRTGLDTQYF.

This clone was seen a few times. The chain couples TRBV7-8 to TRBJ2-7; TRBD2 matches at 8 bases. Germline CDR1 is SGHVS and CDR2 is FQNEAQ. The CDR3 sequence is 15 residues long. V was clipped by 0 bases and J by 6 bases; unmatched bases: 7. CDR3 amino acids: CASSLAAGVASEQYF. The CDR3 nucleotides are TGTGCCAGCAGCTTAGCAGCGGGAGTCGCTTCCGAGCAGTACTTC.

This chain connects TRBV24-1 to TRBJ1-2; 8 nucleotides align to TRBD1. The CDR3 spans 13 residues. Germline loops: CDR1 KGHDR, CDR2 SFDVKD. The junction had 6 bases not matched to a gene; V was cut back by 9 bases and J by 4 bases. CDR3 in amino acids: CATAPGTGYGYTF. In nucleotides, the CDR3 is TGTGCCACCGCTCCCGGGACAGGCTATGGCTACACCTTC.

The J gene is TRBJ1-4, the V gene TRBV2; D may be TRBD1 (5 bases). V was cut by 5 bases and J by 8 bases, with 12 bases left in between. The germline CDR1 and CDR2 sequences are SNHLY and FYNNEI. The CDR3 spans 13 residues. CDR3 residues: CASSTGTSEKLFF. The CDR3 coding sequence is TGTGCCAGCAGTACCGGGACCTCCGAAAAACTGTTTTTT.

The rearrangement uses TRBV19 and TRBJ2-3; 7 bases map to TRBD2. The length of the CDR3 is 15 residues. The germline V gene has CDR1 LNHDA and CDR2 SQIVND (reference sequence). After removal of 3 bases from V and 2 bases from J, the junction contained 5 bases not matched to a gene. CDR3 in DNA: TGTGCCAGTAGTATTAAGAGCGGGAACACAGATACGCAGTATTTT. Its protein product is CASSIKSGNTDTQYF.

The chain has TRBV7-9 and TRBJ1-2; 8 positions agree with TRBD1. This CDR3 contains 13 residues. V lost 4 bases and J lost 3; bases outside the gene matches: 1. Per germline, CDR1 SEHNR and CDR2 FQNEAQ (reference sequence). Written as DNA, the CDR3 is TGTGCCAGCAGCTCGACAGGGGACTATGGCTACACCTTC. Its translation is CASSSTGDYGYTF. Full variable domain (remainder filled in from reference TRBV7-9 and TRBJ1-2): DTGVSQNPRHKITKRGQNVTFRCDPISEHNRLYWYRQTLGQGPEFLTYFQNEAQLEKSRLLSDRFSAERPKGSFSTLEIQRTEQGDSAMYLCASSSTGDYGYTFGSGTRLTVV.

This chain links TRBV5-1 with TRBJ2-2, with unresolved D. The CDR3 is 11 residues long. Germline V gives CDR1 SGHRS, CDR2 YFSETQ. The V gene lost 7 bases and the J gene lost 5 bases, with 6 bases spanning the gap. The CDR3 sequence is CASGRTGELFF. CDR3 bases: TGCGCCAGCGGGCGGACCGGGGAGCTGTTTTTT.

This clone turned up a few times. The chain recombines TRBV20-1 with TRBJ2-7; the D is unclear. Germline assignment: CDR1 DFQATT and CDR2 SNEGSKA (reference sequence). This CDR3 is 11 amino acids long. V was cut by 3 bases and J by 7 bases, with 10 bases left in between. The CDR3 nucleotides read TGCAGTGCTAGCGCCCTCAGGGAGCAGTACTTC. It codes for CSASALREQYF.

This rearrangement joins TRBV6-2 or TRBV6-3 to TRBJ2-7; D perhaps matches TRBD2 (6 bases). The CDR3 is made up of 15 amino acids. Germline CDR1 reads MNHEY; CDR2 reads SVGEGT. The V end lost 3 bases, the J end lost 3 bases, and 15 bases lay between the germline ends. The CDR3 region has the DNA TGTGCCAGCAGTTATACCCTAGCGCCAAACTACGAGCAGTACTTC. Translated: CASSYTLAPNYEQYF.

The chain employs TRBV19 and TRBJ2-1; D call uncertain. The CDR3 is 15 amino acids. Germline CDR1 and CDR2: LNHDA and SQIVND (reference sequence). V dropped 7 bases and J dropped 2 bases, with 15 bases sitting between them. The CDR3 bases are TGTGCCAGTACAGCCATCGGCAGTCCCTACAATGAGCAGTTCTTC. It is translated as CASTAIGSPYNEQFF.